This T cell receptor (beta chain) was retrieved from a study of T cell clonality in common variable immunodeficiency. Trimming left V 0 bases short and J 5 bases short, with 11 bases between. Per germline, CDR1 LGHNA and CDR2 YNFKEQ. This CDR3 region has 15 residues. Donors gave roughly 5 to 8 ml heparinized peripheral whole blood. Overall study findings and caveats: TCRbeta clonality was increased in CVID versus healthy controls.

Equal genomic DNA amounts from CVID and control samples were sequenced. Clones were read by immunoSEQ multiplex PCR, and TCRdb kept only the in-frame ones, dropping some. The sample offers under 40,000 clones and no singletons, the top ten holding 2.5% to 3.5%. This clone was seen ten or more times. Its antigen remains unidentified. The CDR3 end lies 3 residues beyond the end of the read and is filled in from the germline J gene. The chain uses TRBV4-2 and TRBJ2-1; D tentatively fits TRBD1 or TRBD2 (5 bases each). The source is a person aged 18 to 70 in good health. Sequences were obtained from peripheral blood mononuclear cells. The covered CDR3 bases are TGTGCCAGCAGCCAAGACGAGGGGCAAAACAATGAG. Protein product: CASSQDEGQNNE. The entire CDR3 sequence reads CASSQDEGQNNEQFF.